This T cell receptor (beta chain) was observed in a study of patients and donors after allogeneic stem cell transplantation. CDR1 and CDR2 from the germline V gene are SQVTM and ANQGSEA. V lost 0 bases to trimming and J lost 4 bases, with 21 bases between them. The CDR3 consists of 17 residues. This clonotype was observed at least ten times. TCRdb itself ran the RT-PCR reads through MiXCR, one entry per CDR3 protein. The sample consists of about 74,000 distinct CDR3 sequences, around a quarter of them appearing once. The chain joins TRBV29-1 to TRBJ1-2; no firm D call. Material for sequencing was blood, either unsorted or a sorted T cell fraction (not recorded which). This receptor was taken from a human donor who was either an allogeneic HSCT recipient or a stem cell or donor lymphocyte infusion donor (not recorded which). It is not recorded whose cells these are; they may come from a transplant donor. CDR3 in amino acids: CSVEEVAAGPELYGYTF. The CDR3 DNA reads as TGCAGCGTTGAAGAGGTAGCAGCAGGACCAGAGCTCTATGGCTACACCTTC.